This T cell receptor beta chain is drawn from a study of neurological immune-mediated disorders. General study findings and limits: Because no CDR3 amino acid sequences were shared across subjects by expanded clones, private repertoires were suggested in all groups.

The ends lost 5 bases at V and 3 bases at J; junction bases unmatched: 3. CDR1 and CDR2 (germline): SGHRS, YFSETQ. CDR3 length: 13 amino acids. This clonotype was recorded many times. Its antigen is still unknown. Time point: longitudinal time-point 3. Unsorted libraries were generated from 2 million PBMCs held at -80 degrees C. The team produced cDNA through 5'RACE using 10-nucleotide random UMIs. Sequencing of 15-18 subjects in each run yielded over 170 million TCR-beta sequences. In TCRdb, the 5' RACE reads were re-called with MiXCR into one record per CDR3 protein. The profile shows some 55,000 distinct CDR3 sequences, 7% to 10% of them singletons.

The chain links TRBV5-1 to TRBJ2-7; 9 bases line up with TRBD1. The origin of this receptor is a woman aged 40-49 years in good health. The sample taken for sequencing was PBMCs. The CDR3 protein is CASRLGQGYEQYF. CDR3 nucleotide sequence: TGCGCCAGCAGACTGGGACAGGGCTACGAGCAGTACTTC.